The following is a T cell receptor beta chain sequence with its context. What it binds is not known. The sample belongs to a study of T-cell memory formation after mild COVID-19. 5'RACE primed at constant segments yielded TCR alpha and TCR beta cDNA libraries bearing sample barcodes and UMIs. TCRdb recomputed calls from the 5' RACE reads with MiXCR, one row per CDR3 protein. The sample includes around 310,000 distinct CDR3 sequences, 20% to 25% of them seen just once. Study observations and caveats: Most CD4+ clones that shrank were in CM and EM, while CD8+ ones turned up in EMRA.

Trimming cost V 8 bases and J 6 bases, with 22 bases left between them. The CDR3 runs 15 residues. The germline V gene has CDR1 MNHGY and CDR2 SAAAGT. This clonotype originated in a man younger than 35 who had mild COVID-19 (a few samples of this study predate the infection). Cell type and time point are not known. This rearrangement joins TRBV6-8 to TRBJ1-1; D unresolved. The sequencing input was PBMCs or a T cell subset sorted from them (not recorded which). Written as DNA, the CDR3 is TGTGCCAGCTCCTCCGGAAGGACGGAGGGTGCTGAAGCTTTCTTT. This gives the protein CASSSGRTEGAEAFF.